These T cell receptor beta chains were read from a single sample in a study of read filtering for tumor transcriptome and immune sequencing. A single record per CDR3 protein comes from TCRdb applying MiXCR to the reads. The profile shows under 35,000 distinct CDR3 sequences, about 18% of them singletons. Sequencing was done on a sample of a population of CD138-negative cells sorted from bone marrow. All receptors come from a donor at least 40 years old with multiple myeloma. The CDR3 runs from the conserved cysteine through the conserved F or W. Fields, in order: V gene, CDR3 protein.

V gene: TRBV3-1
CDR3 protein: CASSQAGGETQYF

V gene: TRBV4-1
CDR3 protein: CASSQGPGQQQEPQYF

V gene: TRBV6-6
CDR3 protein: CASTQGRNSGNTIYF

V gene: TRBV7-9
CDR3 protein: CASSHTRAEQFF

V gene: TRBV5-4
CDR3 protein: CASSLTTPWGVIFTDTQYF

V gene: TRBV16
CDR3 protein: CASSPQWGGTDQPQHF

V gene: TRBV6-4
CDR3 protein: CASSDSTGGGQETQYF

V gene: TRBV20-1
CDR3 protein: CSASRGQSINSPLHF

V gene: TRBV10-3
CDR3 protein: CAISAHQAGVADTQYF

V gene: TRBV5-1
CDR3 protein: CASSLTQGAAFF

V gene: TRBV20-1
CDR3 protein: CSASSAQWTGDHYGYTF

V gene: TRBV24-1
CDR3 protein: CATSDSAPLRGQTYNEQFF

V gene: TRBV5-4
CDR3 protein: CASSWTGNGYGYTF

V gene: TRBV19
CDR3 protein: CASSIRQGRNQPQHF

V gene: TRBV7-8
CDR3 protein: CASTKSVEQFF

V gene: TRBV4-1
CDR3 protein: CASSQDPSGTYNEQFF

V gene: TRBV28
CDR3 protein: CASGRNTEAFF

V gene: TRBV7-6
CDR3 protein: CASSLALTELFF

V gene: TRBV6-2/TRBV6-3
CDR3 protein: CASSYLSTNEKLFF